Detailed here is one T cell receptor beta chain. The sample comes from a study of T-cell memory formation after mild COVID-19. Study-wide background: Largely, the TCR clusters proved donor specific.

Barcoded TCR alpha and TCR beta cDNA libraries with UMIs came from 5'RACE using constant-segment primers. TCRdb redid the calling of the 5' RACE reads with MiXCR, one entry per CDR3 protein. The sample shows some 130,000 distinct CDR3 sequences, 25% of them seen only once. Sequencing used PBMCs or a T cell subset sorted from them (not recorded which). This receptor was identified in an adult woman who had mild COVID-19 (a few samples of this study predate the infection). Cell type and time point are not known.

The CDR3 spells CAITGEVVGQQYF. In nucleotides, the CDR3 is TGTGCCATCACGGGGGAGGTCGTGGGTCAGCAGTACTTC. The chain uses TRBV10-3 and TRBJ2-7; TRBD2 is a possible D gene (6 bases). With 7 bases removed from V and 8 bases from J, the gap between germline ends came to 18 bases. This CDR3 spans 13 amino acids. CDR1 ENHRY and CDR2 SYGVKD come from the germline V gene.